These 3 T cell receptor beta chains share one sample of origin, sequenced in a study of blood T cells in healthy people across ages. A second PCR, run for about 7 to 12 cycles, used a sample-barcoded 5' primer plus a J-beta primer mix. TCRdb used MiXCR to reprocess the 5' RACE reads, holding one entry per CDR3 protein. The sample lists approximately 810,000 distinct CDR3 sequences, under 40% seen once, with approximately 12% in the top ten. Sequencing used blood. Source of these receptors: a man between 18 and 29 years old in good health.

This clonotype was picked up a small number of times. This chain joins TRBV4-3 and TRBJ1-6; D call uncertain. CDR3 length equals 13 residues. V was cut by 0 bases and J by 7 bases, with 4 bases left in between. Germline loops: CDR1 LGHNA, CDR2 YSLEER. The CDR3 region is CASSQDPNSPLHF. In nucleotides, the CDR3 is TGCGCCAGCAGCCAAGATCCGAATTCACCCCTCCACTTT.

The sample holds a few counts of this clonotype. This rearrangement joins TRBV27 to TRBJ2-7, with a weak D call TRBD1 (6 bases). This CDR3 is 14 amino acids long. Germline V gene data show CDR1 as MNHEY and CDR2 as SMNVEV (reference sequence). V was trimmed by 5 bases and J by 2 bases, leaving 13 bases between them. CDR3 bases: TGTGCCAGCAGTACCACAGGGACCCCCTACGAGCAGTACTTC. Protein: CASSTTGTPYEQYF.

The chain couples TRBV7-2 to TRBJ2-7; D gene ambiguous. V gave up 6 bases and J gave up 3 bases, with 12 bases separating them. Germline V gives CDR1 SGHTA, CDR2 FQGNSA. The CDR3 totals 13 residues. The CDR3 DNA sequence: TGTGCCAGCAGGATTGGTTTTCGCTACGAGCAGTACTTC. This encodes CASRIGFRYEQYF.